Listed here are 12 T cell receptor beta chains from one sample, sequenced in a study of Graves' ophthalmopathy and Graves' hyperthyroidism. The sequenced template was RNA, covering the TCR beta CDR3 region. HTBI primers were used in a first-round RT-PCR, which preceded a second-round multiplex PCR. TCRdb independently ran MiXCR on the multiplex PCR reads; one entry per CDR3 protein. The table has about 500,000 distinct CDR3 sequences, less than 40% seen once. The material sequenced was peripheral blood or thyroid tissue (not recorded which). All receptors derive from an adult man with Graves' hyperthyroidism.

This clonotype was counted a single time. The genes are TRBV9 and TRBJ1-2; no firm D call. The CDR3 runs 12 residues. Germline CDR1 and CDR2: SGDLS and YYNGEE. The V gene lost 3 bases and the J gene lost 6 bases, with 9 bases spanning the gap. The CDR3 reads CASSADGNGYTF. DNA for the CDR3: TGTGCCAGCAGCGCGGACGGGAATGGCTACACCTTC.

The genes are TRBV7-8 and TRBJ2-7; the D gene is possibly TRBD1 (5 bases). V shed 8 bases and J shed 1 base, with 21 bases lying between them. The CDR3 contains 16 residues. The germline V gene has CDR1 SGHVS and CDR2 FQNEAQ. In DNA form, the CDR3 reads TGTGCCAGCTCACCACGGACAAGGACCCCTTCCTACGAGCAGTACTTC. Amino acids: CASSPRTRTPSYEQYF.

This clonotype has only a few counts. The gene calls are TRBV6-1 and TRBJ2-6; no clear D gene. The germline V and J ends were trimmed by 6 bases and 0 bases, with 9 bases remaining between them. CDR1 and CDR2 (germline): MNHNS, SASEGT. CDR3 length: 15 residues. The CDR3 nucleotides read TGTGCCAGCAGCGAGAGGCCCTCTGGGGCCAACGTCCTGACTTTC. As protein: CASSERPSGANVLTF.

The rearrangement uses TRBV7-2 and TRBJ1-5; tentative D call: TRBD1 (6 bases). This CDR3 has 14 residues. Germline lookup yields CDR1 SGHTA and CDR2 FQGNSA. The V gene lost 1 base and the J gene lost 13 bases, with 17 bases spanning the gap. In DNA form, the CDR3 reads TGTGCCAGCAGCTTAGGGACAGTGGCAGATACGCAGCATTTT. As protein: CASSLGTVADTQHF.

Concerning this clonotype: A read error may be the cause here, since a much bigger clone is one base away. This rearrangement joins TRBV5-8 to TRBJ1-1; weak D call: TRBD1 (6 bases). The germline gives CDR1 SGHTS, CDR2 YDEGEE. This CDR3 has 15 residues. V was shortened by 7 bases and J by 4 bases, with 20 bases between the two germline ends. CDR3 in DNA: TGTGCCAGCGGCAGGTACAGGGAGGGGAGCACTGAAGCTTTCTTT. Protein: CASGRYREGSTEAFF.

This clonotype has more than one count but fewer than ten. This chain joins TRBV12-5 and TRBJ2-5, with 8 bases identical to TRBD1. The ends lost 0 bases at V and 2 bases at J; junction bases unmatched: 11. Germline CDR1 reads LGHNT; CDR2 reads FRNRAP. This CDR3 is built from 18 residues. CDR3 protein: CASGLVPLGQGLQETQYF. DNA for the CDR3: TGTGCTAGTGGTTTGGTACCCCTAGGACAGGGTTTACAAGAGACCCAGTACTTC.

The chain couples TRBV3-1 to TRBJ1-1, with D maybe TRBD1 (5 bases). Germline V gene sequence: CDR1 LGHDT, CDR2 YNNKEL (reference sequence). The CDR3 is 13 amino acids. The germline V and J ends were trimmed by 5 bases and 6 bases, with 13 bases remaining between them. The CDR3: CASSGKGYSEAFF. Here the CDR3 DNA reads TGTGCCAGCAGCGGAAAGGGGTATTCTGAAGCTTTCTTT. The full variable domain, rest sourced from reference TRBV3-1 and TRBJ1-1, is DTAVSQTPKYLVTQMGNDKSIKCEQNLGHDTMYWYKQDSKKFLKIMFSYNNKELIINETVPNRFSPKSPDKAHLNLHINSLELGDSAVYFCASSGKGYSEAFFGQGTRLTVV.

The CDR3 coding sequence is TGTGCCAGCAGTTCACAACCGGGACAGGGGGCCCACGAGCAGTACTTC. Amino acids: CASSSQPGQGAHEQYF. The rearrangement joins TRBV13 to TRBJ2-7; 12 nucleotides agree with TRBD1. V gave up 6 bases and J gave up 5 bases; unmatched junction bases: 11. Germline loops: CDR1 PRHDT, CDR2 FYEKMQ (reference sequence). The CDR3 has 16 amino acids.

This clonotype appeared many times. This chain uses TRBV2 with TRBJ1-4; the D is unclear. The CDR3 has 12 residues. Trimming removed 0 bases from V and 5 bases from J, with 1 base in between. Germline CDR1 reads SNHLY; CDR2 reads FYNNEI. For the CDR3, the DNA is TGTGCCAGCAGTGAAGCAAATGAAAAACTGTTTTTT. Protein: CASSEANEKLFF.

The V and J genes are TRBV24-1 and TRBJ2-6, with 10 bases lining up with TRBD1. This CDR3 is built from 18 residues. The germline gives CDR1 KGHDR, CDR2 SFDVKD. After removal of 3 bases from V and 1 base from J, the junction contained 5 bases not matched to a gene. CDR3 amino acids: CATSDTRTGGSGANVLTF. The CDR3 DNA follows: TGTGCCACCAGTGATACGAGGACAGGGGGGTCTGGGGCCAACGTCCTGACTTTC.

The chain joins TRBV2 to TRBJ1-6; 9 positions agree with TRBD1. Trimming removed 5 bases from V and 10 bases from J; junction bases left unmatched: 9. This CDR3 comprises 15 residues. CDR1 and CDR2 from the germline V gene are SNHLY and FYNNEI. CDR3: CASSPTQGANSPLHF. In DNA, the CDR3 is TGTGCCAGCAGTCCTACACAGGGGGCCAACTCACCCCTCCACTTT.

Comments on this clonotype: A much larger clone is a single base away; this may be a read error. This chain links TRBV9 with TRBJ1-6; the D gene is possibly TRBD1 (6 bases). CDR1 and CDR2 from the germline V gene are SGDLS and YYNGEE. The CDR3 is 15 amino acids. CDR3 in amino acids: CAGSLGGDIGSPLHF. The CDR3 bases are TGTGCCGGCAGCTTAGGGGGGGATATAGGTTCACCCCTCCACTTT.